This TCR beta chain originates from a study of spatial heterogeneity in lung cancer. The wider study: Each time, sequencing found more beta-chain sequences than alpha-chain sequences. Study conclusions and caveats: More often at tumor resection than at routine follow-up, ubiquitous expanded tumor TCRs were detected in the blood.

CDR1 is LNHDA, CDR2 SQIVND, per germline (reference sequence). The CDR3 extends over 21 amino acids. V was clipped by 0 bases and J by 5 bases, with 29 bases between them. MiXCR, run by TCRdb on the 5' RACE reads, gives a single entry per CDR3 protein. The table shows 17,000 or so distinct CDR3 sequences, with about 22% occurring only once. Sample time point: sample taken at primary tumor resection. Sequencing covered unsorted whole RNA taken from tumor, nontumor lung or frozen PBMC. Approximately 70 TRACERx patients with early, untreated non-small cell lung cancer donated samples. This clonotype is judged medium-sized. The antigen is undetermined.

The starting material was PBMCs, obtained at surgery. This chain connects TRBV19 to TRBJ1-5, with D possibly being TRBD1 (6 bases). This TCR was sampled from a female donor with early-stage non-small cell lung cancer. CDR3 amino acids: CASSIDSPFVSGARKHQPQHF. The CDR3 DNA is TGTGCCAGTAGTATAGACTCACCTTTTGTGTCAGGGGCCCGCAAGCATCAGCCCCAGCATTTT.